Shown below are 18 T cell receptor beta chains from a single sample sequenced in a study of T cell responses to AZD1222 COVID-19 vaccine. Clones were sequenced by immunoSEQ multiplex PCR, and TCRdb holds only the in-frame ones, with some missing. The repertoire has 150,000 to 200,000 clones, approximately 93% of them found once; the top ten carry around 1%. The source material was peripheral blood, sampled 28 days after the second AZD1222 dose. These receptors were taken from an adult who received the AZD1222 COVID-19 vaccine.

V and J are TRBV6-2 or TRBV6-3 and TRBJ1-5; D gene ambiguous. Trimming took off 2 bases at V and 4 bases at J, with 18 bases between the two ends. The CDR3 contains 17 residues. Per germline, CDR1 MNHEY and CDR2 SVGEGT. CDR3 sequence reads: CASSYTTSDAPNQPQHF. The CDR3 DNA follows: TGTGCCAGCAGTTACACGACATCCGACGCCCCGAATCAGCCCCAGCATTTT.

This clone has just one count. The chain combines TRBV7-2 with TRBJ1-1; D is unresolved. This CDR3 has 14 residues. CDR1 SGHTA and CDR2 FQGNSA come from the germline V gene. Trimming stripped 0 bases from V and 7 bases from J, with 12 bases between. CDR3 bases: TGTGCCAGCAGCTTAGCGCTGGGTCCCCTTGAAGCTTTCTTT. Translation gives CASSLALGPLEAFF.

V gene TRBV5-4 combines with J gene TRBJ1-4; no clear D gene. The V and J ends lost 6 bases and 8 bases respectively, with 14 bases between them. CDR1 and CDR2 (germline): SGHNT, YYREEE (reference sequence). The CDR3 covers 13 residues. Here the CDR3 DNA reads TGTGCCAGCACGCGCCAGTCGGGCGAAAAACTGTTTTTT. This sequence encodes CASTRQSGEKLFF.

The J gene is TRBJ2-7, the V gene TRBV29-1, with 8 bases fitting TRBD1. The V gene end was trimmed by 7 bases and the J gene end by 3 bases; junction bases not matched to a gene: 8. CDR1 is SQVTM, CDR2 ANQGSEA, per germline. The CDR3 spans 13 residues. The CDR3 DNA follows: TGCAGCGCAAGACAGGGGCCACTCTACGAGCAGTACTTC. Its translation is CSARQGPLYEQYF.

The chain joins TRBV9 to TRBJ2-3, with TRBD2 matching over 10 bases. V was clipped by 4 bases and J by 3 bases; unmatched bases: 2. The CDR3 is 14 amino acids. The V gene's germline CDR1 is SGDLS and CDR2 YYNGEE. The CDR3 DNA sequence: TGTGCCAGCAGCCTAGCGGGGGCTACAGATACGCAGTATTTT. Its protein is CASSLAGATDTQYF. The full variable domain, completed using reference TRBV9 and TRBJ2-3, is DSGVTQTPKHLITATGQRVTLRCSPRSGDLSVYWYQQSLDQGLQFLIQYYNGEERAKGNILERFSAQQFPDLHSELNLSSLELGDSALYFCASSLAGATDTQYFGPGTRLTVL.

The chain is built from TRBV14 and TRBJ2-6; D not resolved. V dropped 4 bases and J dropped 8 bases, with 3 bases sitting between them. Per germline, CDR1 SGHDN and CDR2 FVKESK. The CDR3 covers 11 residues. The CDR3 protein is CASSLPNVLTF. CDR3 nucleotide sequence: TGTGCCAGCAGCCTTCCCAACGTCCTGACTTTC.

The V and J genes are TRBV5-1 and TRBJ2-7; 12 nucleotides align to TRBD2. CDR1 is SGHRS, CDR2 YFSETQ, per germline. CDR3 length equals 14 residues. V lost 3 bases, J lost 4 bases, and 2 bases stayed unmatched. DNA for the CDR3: TGCGCCAGCAGCTCCGGGACTAGCGGGTACGAGCAGTACTTC. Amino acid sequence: CASSSGTSGYEQYF.

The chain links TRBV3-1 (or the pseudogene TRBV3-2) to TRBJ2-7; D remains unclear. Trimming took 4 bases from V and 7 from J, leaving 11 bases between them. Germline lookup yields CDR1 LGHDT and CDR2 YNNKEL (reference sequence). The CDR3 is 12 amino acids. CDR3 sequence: CASSPLGREQYF. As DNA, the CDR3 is TGTGCCAGCAGCCCACTCGGCCGGGAGCAGTACTTC.

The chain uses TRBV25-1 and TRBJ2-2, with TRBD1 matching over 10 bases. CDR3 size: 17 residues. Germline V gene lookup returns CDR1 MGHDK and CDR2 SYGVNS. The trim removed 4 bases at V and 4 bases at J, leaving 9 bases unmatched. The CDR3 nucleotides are TGTGCCAGCAGTGCGGACGACAGGGGGCTGGGCACCGGGGAGCTGTTTTTT. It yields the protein CASSADDRGLGTGELFF.

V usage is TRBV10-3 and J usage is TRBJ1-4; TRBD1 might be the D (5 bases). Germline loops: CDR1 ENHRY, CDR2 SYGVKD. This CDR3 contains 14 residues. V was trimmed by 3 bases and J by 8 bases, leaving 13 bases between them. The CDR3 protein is CAISDPGTGEKLFF. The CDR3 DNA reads TGTGCCATCAGTGACCCAGGGACGGGAGAAAAACTGTTTTTT.

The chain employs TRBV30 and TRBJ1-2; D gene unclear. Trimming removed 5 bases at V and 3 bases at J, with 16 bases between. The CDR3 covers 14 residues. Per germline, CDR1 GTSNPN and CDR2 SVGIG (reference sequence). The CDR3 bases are TGTGCCTGGGCCCGGGCACCACCGTACTATGGCTACACCTTC. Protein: CAWARAPPYYGYTF.

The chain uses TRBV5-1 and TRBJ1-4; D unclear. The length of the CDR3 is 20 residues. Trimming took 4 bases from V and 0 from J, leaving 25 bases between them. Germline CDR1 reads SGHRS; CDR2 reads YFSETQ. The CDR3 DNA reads TGCGCCAGCAGCCTCTTTACCGCCGAAGCCCCGTTTGCAACTAATGAAAAACTGTTTTTT. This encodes CASSLFTAEAPFATNEKLFF.

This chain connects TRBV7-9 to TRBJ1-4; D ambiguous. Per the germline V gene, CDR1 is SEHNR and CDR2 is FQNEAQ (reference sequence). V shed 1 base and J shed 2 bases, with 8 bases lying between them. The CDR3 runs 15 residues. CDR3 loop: CASSLGGRTNEKLFF. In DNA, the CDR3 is TGTGCCAGCAGCTTAGGAGGGAGGACTAATGAAAAACTGTTTTTT.

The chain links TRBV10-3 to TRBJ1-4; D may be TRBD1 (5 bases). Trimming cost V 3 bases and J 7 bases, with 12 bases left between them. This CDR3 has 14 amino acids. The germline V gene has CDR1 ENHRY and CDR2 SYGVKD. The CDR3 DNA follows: TGTGCCATCAGTGACGTCGGGGGAGTTGAAAAACTGTTTTTT. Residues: CAISDVGGVEKLFF.

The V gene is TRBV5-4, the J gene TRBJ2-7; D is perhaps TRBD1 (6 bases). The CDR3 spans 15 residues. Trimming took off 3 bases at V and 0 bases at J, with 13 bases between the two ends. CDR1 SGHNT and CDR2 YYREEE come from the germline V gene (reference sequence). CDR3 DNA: TGTGCCAGCAGCTCGGACAGCCCCCGCTCCTACGAGCAGTACTTC. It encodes CASSSDSPRSYEQYF. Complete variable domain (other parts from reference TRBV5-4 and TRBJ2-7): ETGVTQSPTHLIKTRGQQVTLRCSSQSGHNTVSWYQQALGQGPQFIFQYYREEENGRGNFPPRFSGLQFPNYSSELNVNALELDDSALYLCASSSDSPRSYEQYFGPGTRLTVT.

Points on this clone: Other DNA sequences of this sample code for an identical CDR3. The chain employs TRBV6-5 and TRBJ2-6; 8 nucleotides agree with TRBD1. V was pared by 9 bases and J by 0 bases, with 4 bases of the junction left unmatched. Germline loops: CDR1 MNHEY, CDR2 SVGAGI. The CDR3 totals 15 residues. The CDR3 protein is CASRTGSSGANVLTF. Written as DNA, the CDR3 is TGTGCCAGTAGGACAGGGAGCTCTGGGGCCAACGTCCTGACTTTC.

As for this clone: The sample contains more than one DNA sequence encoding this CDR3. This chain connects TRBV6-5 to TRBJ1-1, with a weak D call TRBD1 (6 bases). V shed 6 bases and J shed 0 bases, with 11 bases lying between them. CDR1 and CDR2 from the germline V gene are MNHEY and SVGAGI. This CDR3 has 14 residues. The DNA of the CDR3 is TGTGCCAGCAGCACAGGACAGTTGAACACTGAAGCTTTCTTT. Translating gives CASSTGQLNTEAFF.

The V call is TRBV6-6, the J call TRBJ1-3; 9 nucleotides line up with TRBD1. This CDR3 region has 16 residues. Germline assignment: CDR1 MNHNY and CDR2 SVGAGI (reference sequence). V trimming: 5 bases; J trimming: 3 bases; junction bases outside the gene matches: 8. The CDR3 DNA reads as TGTGCCAGCAGTCAACAGGGGGCTGCTTTTGGAAACACCATATATTTT. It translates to CASSQQGAAFGNTIYF.